This T cell receptor beta chain was captured by sequencing in a study of shared clonotypes between healthy human individuals. Study overall: Plates per donor: three CD4 naive, three CD4 memory, two CD8 naive, one CD8 memory. Points from the study as a whole: Non-shared clonotypes showed lower generation probabilities than clonotypes common to all four donors.

Comment on this clone: What it binds is unknown.

The V segment lost 0 bases and the J segment 0 bases; nucleotides outside the gene matches: 3. Germline assignment: CDR1 SEHNR and CDR2 FQNEAQ (reference sequence). This CDR3 contains 16 residues. Splitting the CD4+ cells yielded a CD45RA+ naive subset and a CD45RA-negative memory subset. The table came from immunoSEQ multiplex PCR; TCRdb's copy has only in-frame clones and leaves some out. Of about 960,000 clones detected, over 60% appear once; the ten largest clones hold roughly 1.5%. The sequenced sample was memory CD4+ T cells sorted from blood. Subset meaning: CD45RA-negative fraction. The sequence came from a man between 18 and 29 years old in good health. The chain is built from TRBV7-9 and TRBJ2-3, with 7 bases that match TRBD2. The CDR3 loop reads CASSLARGGSTDTQYF. The CDR3 nucleotides read TGTGCCAGCAGCTTAGCGCGCGGGGGTAGCACAGATACGCAGTATTTT.